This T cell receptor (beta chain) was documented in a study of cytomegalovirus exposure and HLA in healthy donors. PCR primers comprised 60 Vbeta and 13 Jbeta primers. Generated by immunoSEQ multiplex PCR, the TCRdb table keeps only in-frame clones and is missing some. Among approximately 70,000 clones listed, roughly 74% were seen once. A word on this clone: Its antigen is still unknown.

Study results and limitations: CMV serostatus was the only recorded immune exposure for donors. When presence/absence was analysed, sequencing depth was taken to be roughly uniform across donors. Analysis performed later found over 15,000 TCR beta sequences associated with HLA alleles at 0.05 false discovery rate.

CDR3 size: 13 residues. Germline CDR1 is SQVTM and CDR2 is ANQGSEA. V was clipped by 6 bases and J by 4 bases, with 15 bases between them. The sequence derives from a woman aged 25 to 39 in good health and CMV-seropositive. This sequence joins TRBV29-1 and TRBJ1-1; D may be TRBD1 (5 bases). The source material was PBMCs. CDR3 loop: CSVEQGRGTEAFF. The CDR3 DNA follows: TGCAGCGTAGAGCAGGGAAGGGGCACTGAAGCTTTCTTT.